A single sample gave rise to the 22 T cell receptor beta chains below, sequenced in a study of shared clonotypes between healthy human individuals. The method was immunoSEQ multiplex PCR; TCRdb's version includes in-frame clones alone and lacks a portion of them. This sample has 1.4 million to 1.5 million clones, with approximately 96% found just once. Source material: naive CD4+ T cells sorted from blood. This sample's subset: CD45RA+ positively selected. The receptor set was obtained from a man aged 25 to 45 in good health.

The chain uses TRBV28 and TRBJ1-1, with D tentatively TRBD1 (5 bases). Germline CDR1 is MDHEN and CDR2 is SYDVKM. This CDR3 contains 13 residues. The V and J ends lost 3 bases and 6 bases respectively, with 11 bases between them. The CDR3 DNA follows: TGTGCCAGCAGTTTTCGCGGGGCCTCTGAAGCTTTCTTT. Protein product: CASSFRGASEAFF.

The genes are TRBV28 and TRBJ1-4; D perhaps matches TRBD1 (5 bases). Trimming shortened V by 1 base and J by 2 bases, and 11 bases separated the two germline ends. The germline gives CDR1 MDHEN, CDR2 SYDVKM. The CDR3 loop spans 16 amino acids. CDR3 protein: CASSLLGGTTNEKLFF. The CDR3 DNA reads as TGTGCCAGCAGTTTATTGGGGGGGACGACTAATGAAAAACTGTTTTTT.

The gene calls are TRBV5-8 and TRBJ2-1; D remains ambiguous. CDR3 length equals 13 residues. Germline CDR1 SGHTS, CDR2 YDEGEE. V lost 2 bases, J lost 5 bases, and 8 bases lay in between. The CDR3 loop reads CASSFSFNNEQFF. The CDR3 coding sequence is TGTGCCAGCAGCTTCAGTTTCAACAATGAGCAGTTCTTC.

The rearrangement uses TRBV28 and TRBJ1-2; unclear D gene. This CDR3 contains 13 residues. Between the trimmed V and J ends, which lost 4 bases and 8 bases, there was a span of 14 bases. Germline V lookup: CDR1 MDHEN, CDR2 SYDVKM. CDR3 loop: CASSSDVPRGYTF. CDR3 in DNA: TGTGCCAGCAGTTCTGACGTCCCAAGAGGCTACACCTTC.

V gene TRBV29-1 combines with J gene TRBJ2-7, with a possible D match to TRBD1 (6 bases). The germline gives CDR1 SQVTM, CDR2 ANQGSEA. V was pared by 7 bases and J by 3 bases, with 13 bases between. The CDR3 runs 12 residues. The CDR3 DNA sequence: TGCAGCGCAATTACAGGGATCTACGAGCAGTACTTC. Amino acid sequence: CSAITGIYEQYF.

The chain has TRBV19 and TRBJ2-7; weak D call: TRBD1 (6 bases). Germline CDR1 LNHDA, CDR2 SQIVND (reference sequence). V dropped 8 bases and J dropped 6 bases, with 17 bases sitting between them. The CDR3 is 13 residues long. The CDR3 sequence: CASSGAQGTEQYF. The CDR3 region has the DNA TGTGCCAGTTCTGGGGCACAGGGTACCGAGCAGTACTTC.

The chain is built from TRBV5-1 and TRBJ2-1; 10 nucleotides align to TRBD2. The CDR3 length is 16 residues. The J segment lost 6 bases and the V segment lost 2 bases, leaving 8 bases of the junction unmatched. Germline V lookup: CDR1 SGHRS, CDR2 YFSETQ. Here the CDR3 reads CASSLPGIAGGNEQFF. The CDR3, as DNA: TGCGCCAGCAGCTTACCGGGGATAGCGGGGGGCAATGAGCAGTTCTTC.

The chain joins TRBV2 to TRBJ2-5, with 8 bases fitting TRBD1. Trimming at V came to 4 bases and at J to 7 bases, leaving 5 bases not matched to a gene. The CDR3 has 13 amino acids. The germline V gene encodes CDR1 SNHLY and CDR2 FYNNEI. In DNA form, the CDR3 reads TGTGCCAGCAGTGCGGACAGGGATGGGACCCAGTACTTC. It codes for CASSADRDGTQYF. The full variable domain, its missing parts supplied by reference TRBV2 and TRBJ2-5, is EPEVTQTPSHQVTQMGQEVILRCVPISNHLYFYWYRQILGQKVEFLVSFYNNEISEKSEIFDDQFSVERPDGSNFTLKIRSTKLEDSAMYFCASSADRDGTQYFGPGTRLLVL.

V is TRBV4-2 and J is TRBJ2-2; 7 bases fit TRBD2. V lost 1 base, J lost 4 bases, and 6 bases stayed unmatched. Germline-derived CDR1 and CDR2 are LGHNA and YNFKEQ. The CDR3 is made up of 16 amino acids. CDR3 protein: CASSQVGGSTTGELFF. Written as DNA, the CDR3 is TGTGCCAGCAGCCAAGTCGGCGGGAGTACCACCGGGGAGCTGTTTTTT.

V usage is TRBV10-3 and J usage is TRBJ1-5; D is unresolved. The germline V gene has CDR1 ENHRY and CDR2 SYGVKD. CDR3 length equals 14 residues. V was clipped by 4 bases and J by 10 bases, with 17 bases between them. The CDR3 DNA reads as TGTGCCATCAGTGGGGCTTCCCAGCCGGGTCCCCAGCATTTT. Protein: CAISGASQPGPQHF.

The V and J genes are TRBV7-6 and TRBJ2-7; tentative D call: TRBD2 (6 bases). In germline, CDR1 is SGHVS, CDR2 FNYEAQ. The CDR3 covers 17 residues. V lost 1 base and J lost 0, with 16 bases in between. Written as DNA, the CDR3 is TGTGCCAGCAGCTTAGACGTGCGGAGGGGCCTCTCCTACGAGCAGTACTTC. It is translated as CASSLDVRRGLSYEQYF.

The chain carries TRBV30 and TRBJ1-1; 8 bases line up with TRBD1. J gave up 5 bases and V 7 bases, and 6 bases lay outside the gene matches. The germline V gene has CDR1 GTSNPN and CDR2 SVGIG (reference sequence). The CDR3 is 12 residues long. CDR3 protein: CALRTGRTEAFF. Written as DNA, the CDR3 is TGTGCCTTACGGACAGGGAGGACTGAAGCTTTCTTT.

The rearrangement joins TRBV27 to TRBJ1-1; D might be TRBD1 (5 bases). The V end lost 11 bases, the J end lost 5 bases, and 12 bases lay between the germline ends. Per the germline V gene, CDR1 is MNHEY and CDR2 is SMNVEV (reference sequence). The CDR3 extends over 11 amino acids. Here the CDR3 DNA reads TGTGCCGCCAAGGCAGGGACTGAAGCTTTCTTT. Translation: CAAKAGTEAFF.

This chain links TRBV30 with TRBJ1-3; D ambiguous. The CDR3 consists of 13 residues. Trimming left V 0 bases short and J 4 bases short, with 7 bases between. The germline CDR1 and CDR2 sequences are GTSNPN and SVGIG (reference sequence). CDR3 protein: CAWSVLAGNTIYF. CDR3 DNA: TGTGCCTGGAGTGTACTGGCCGGAAACACCATATATTTT.

V and J are TRBV28 and TRBJ2-7; D is uncertain. This CDR3 contains 11 residues. Germline assignment: CDR1 MDHEN and CDR2 SYDVKM. The V and J ends lost 4 bases and 5 bases respectively, with 6 bases between them. The CDR3 nucleotides read TGTGCCAGCAGTTCCCGTAACGAGCAGTACTTC. This encodes CASSSRNEQYF.

This clone has just one count. The rearrangement joins TRBV9 to TRBJ2-7; 8 bases line up with TRBD1. The germline V gene has CDR1 SGDLS and CDR2 YYNGEE. The CDR3 has 15 amino acids. V shed 4 bases and J 2 bases; nucleotides not matched to a gene: 8. This CDR3 is CASSPQHRGAYEQYF. DNA of the CDR3: TGTGCCAGCAGCCCACAACACAGGGGGGCCTACGAGCAGTACTTC.

The V gene is TRBV18, the J gene TRBJ1-4; possible D gene TRBD1, 5 bases. Trimming pared 1 base from V and 3 bases from J, leaving 9 bases between. There are 15 residues in the CDR3. Germline loops: CDR1 KGHSH, CDR2 LQKENI. CDR3 loop: CASSPQVTANEKLFF. In DNA, the CDR3 is TGTGCCAGCTCACCACAGGTGACAGCTAATGAAAAACTGTTTTTT.

This clone was counted many times. The CDR3 region has the DNA TGTGCCAGCAGTGAACCCGGGACGTTGAAAAAACTGTTTTTT. It specifies CASSEPGTLKKLFF. The chain links TRBV25-1 to TRBJ1-4; D might be TRBD1 (5 bases). The CDR3 sequence is 14 residues long. Germline CDR1 is MGHDK and CDR2 is SYGVNS. Between the trimmed V and J ends, which lost 2 bases and 9 bases, there was a span of 13 bases.

A word on this clone: Other nucleotide sequences from this sample produce the same CDR3. In DNA, the CDR3 is TGTGCCAGCAGCGTAGCTAGCGGGAGGGCAACAGATACGCAGTATTTT. Its protein product is CASSVASGRATDTQYF. The J gene is TRBJ2-3, the V gene TRBV9; 12 bases fit TRBD2. The CDR3 is 16 amino acids. Germline loops: CDR1 SGDLS, CDR2 YYNGEE. Losses at the gene ends were 0 bases for V and 3 bases for J; bases not matched to a gene: 2.

As to this clone: Other DNA sequences in the same sample also yield this CDR3. The V gene is TRBV5-1, the J gene TRBJ2-5; TRBD2 aligns across 10 bases. Unmatched junction bases numbered 5, after V lost 0 bases and J lost 3 bases. Germline V gene sequence: CDR1 SGHRS, CDR2 YFSETQ. This CDR3 contains 16 residues. The CDR3 spells CASSLGLAGVEETQYF. DNA of the CDR3: TGCGCCAGCAGCTTGGGGCTAGCGGGAGTGGAAGAGACCCAGTACTTC.

V is TRBV21-1 and J is TRBJ2-4; the table calls TRBD2, which could not be checked here. TRBV21-1 is described as a pseudogene. CDR3 length equals 21 residues. This chain's CDR3 is CASSKGSWGGRSPLAKNIQYF. CDR3 bases: TGTGCCAGCAGCAAAGGATCTTGGGGCGGGAGGTCACCTCTAGCCAAAAACATTCAGTACTTC.

The rearrangement joins TRBV5-1 to TRBJ2-7; D might be TRBD2 (7 bases). CDR3 length: 16 residues. The germline V and J ends were trimmed by 0 bases and 0 bases, with 13 bases remaining between them. Germline values: CDR1 SGHRS, CDR2 YFSETQ. This CDR3 is CASSLDWGGPSYEQYF. In nucleotides, the CDR3 is TGCGCCAGCAGCTTGGATTGGGGGGGCCCCTCCTACGAGCAGTACTTC.